This T cell receptor beta chain stems from a study of T cells in Graves' hyperthyroidism and ophthalmopathy. Trimming pared 7 bases from V and 3 bases from J, leaving 13 bases between. This CDR3 has 14 residues. This clonotype appeared many times. Amplification targeted TCR beta CDR3 regions from RNA transcripts. Carried out on the TCR CDR3, a first-round RT-PCR used the HTBI primer set. Via MiXCR, TCRdb re-called the multiplex PCR reads, giving one row per CDR3 protein. The data contain about 600,000 distinct CDR3 sequences, about a sixth of them singletons. This TCR came from a woman aged 35 to 49 with Graves' ophthalmopathy. The sample comprised blood. The gene calls are TRBV12-3 or TRBV12-4 and TRBJ2-1; a weak D match, TRBD1 (5 bases). CDR3 nucleotides: TGTGCCAGCACCAACGACAGAAACTACAATGAGCAGTTCTTC. Translated, it gives CASTNDRNYNEQFF.